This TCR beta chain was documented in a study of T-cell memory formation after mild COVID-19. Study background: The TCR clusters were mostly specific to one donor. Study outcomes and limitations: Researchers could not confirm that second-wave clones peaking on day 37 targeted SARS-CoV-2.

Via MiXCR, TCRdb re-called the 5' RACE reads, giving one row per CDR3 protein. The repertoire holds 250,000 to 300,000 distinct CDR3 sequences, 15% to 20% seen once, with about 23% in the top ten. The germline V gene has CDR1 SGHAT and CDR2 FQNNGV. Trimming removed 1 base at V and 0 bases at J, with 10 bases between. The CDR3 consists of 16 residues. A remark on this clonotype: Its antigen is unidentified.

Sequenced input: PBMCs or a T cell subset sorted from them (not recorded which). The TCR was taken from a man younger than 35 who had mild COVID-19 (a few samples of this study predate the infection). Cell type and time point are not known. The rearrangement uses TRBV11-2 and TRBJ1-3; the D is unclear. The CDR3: CASSLVVGHSGNTIYF. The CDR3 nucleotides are TGTGCCAGCAGCTTAGTGGTAGGGCACTCTGGAAACACCATATATTTT.